This T cell receptor beta chain is from a study of cytomegalovirus exposure and HLA in healthy donors. Study-wide results and limits: The study flagged 150 to 200 TCR beta chains as cytomegalovirus-associated. A later analysis showed that HLA-associated TCR beta chains had undergone more clonal expansion than equally common others. The number of N-insertions in an Asian-associated ancestry cluster was reportedly below the approximately 690-donor mean in a later analysis.

Turning to this clone: The antigen is undetermined.

The CDR3 loop spans 15 amino acids. V trimming: 4 bases; J trimming: 0 bases; junction bases outside the gene matches: 5. The germline V gene encodes CDR1 SGHRS and CDR2 YFSETQ. It was with 60 Vbeta and 13 Jbeta primers that the PCR ran. The repertoire was sequenced with immunoSEQ multiplex PCR; TCRdb's copy has only in-frame clones and lacks some. The table records 150,000 to 200,000 clones, 77% of them present only once. Input material: PBMCs. The TCR was taken from a woman aged 25 to 39 in good health and CMV-seropositive. The chain is built from TRBV5-1 and TRBJ2-5, with 8 bases lining up with TRBD1. In DNA, the CDR3 is TGCGCCAGCAGCAACCCGACAGGGGACCAAGAGACCCAGTACTTC. It yields the protein CASSNPTGDQETQYF.